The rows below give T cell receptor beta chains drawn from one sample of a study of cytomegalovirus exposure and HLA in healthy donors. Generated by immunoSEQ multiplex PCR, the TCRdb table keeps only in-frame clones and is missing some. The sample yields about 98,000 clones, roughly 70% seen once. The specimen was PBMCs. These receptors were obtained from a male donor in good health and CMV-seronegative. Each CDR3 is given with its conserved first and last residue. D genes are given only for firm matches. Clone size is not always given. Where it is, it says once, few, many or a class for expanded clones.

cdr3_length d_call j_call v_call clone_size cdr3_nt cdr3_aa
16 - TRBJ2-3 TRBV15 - TGTGCCACCAGCAGAGATGGGGGCCTCCGCACAGATACGCAGTATTTT CATSRDGGLRTDTQYF
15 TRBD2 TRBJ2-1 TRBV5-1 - TGCGCCAGCAGCTTAACCAGCGGGGGTTACAATGAGCAGTTCTTC CASSLTSGGYNEQFF
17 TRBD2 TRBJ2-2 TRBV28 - TGTGCCAGCAGTGCACGGGGGGGACTACCCAACACCGGGGAGCTGTTTTTT CASSARGGLPNTGELFF
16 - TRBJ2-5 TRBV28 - TGTGCCAGCAGTCCGGGTAGAGGGCTGCCCGGGGAGACCCAGTACTTC CASSPGRGLPGETQYF
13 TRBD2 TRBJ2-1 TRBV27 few TGTGCCAGCAGAAGCGGGAAGAGGGGTGAGCAGTTCTTC CASRSGKRGEQFF
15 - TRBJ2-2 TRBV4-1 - TGCGCCAGCAGCCAAGATATTTCCGGCACCGGGGAGCTGTTTTTT CASSQDISGTGELFF
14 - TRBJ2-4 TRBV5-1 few TGCGCCAGCAGCTTGGCCGCGGGGGCAAACATTCAGTACTTC CASSLAAGANIQYF
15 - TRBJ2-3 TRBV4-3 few TGCGCCAGCAGCCAAAATCGAGGCAGCACAGATACGCAGTATTTT CASSQNRGSTDTQYF
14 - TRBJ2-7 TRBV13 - TGTGCCAGCAGCTTAAATCCGAGCTCCTACGAGCAGTACTTC CASSLNPSSYEQYF
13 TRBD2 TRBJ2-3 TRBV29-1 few TGCAGCGTCGGGACTAAAAGCACAGATACGCAGTATTTT CSVGTKSTDTQYF
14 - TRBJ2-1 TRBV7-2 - TGTGCCAGCAGCTTGGGCCGGGAGCGTGGGGAGCAGTTCTTC CASSLGRERGEQFF
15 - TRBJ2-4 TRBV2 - TGTGCCAGCAGTGAAACGGAAGAGGGCAAAAACATTCAGTACTTC CASSETEEGKNIQYF
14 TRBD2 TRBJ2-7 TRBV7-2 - TGTGCCAGCAGCTTTGGACTAGCGGCCTACGAGCAGTACTTC CASSFGLAAYEQYF
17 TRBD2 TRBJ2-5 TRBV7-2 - TGTGCCAGCAGCTGGGCCGGGACTAGCGGGAGGGGGGAGACCCAGTACTTC CASSWAGTSGRGETQYF
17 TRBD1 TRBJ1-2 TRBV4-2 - TGTGCCAGCAGCCAAGATCTACCCCCAGGGGGCGTCTATGGCTACACCTTC CASSQDLPPGGVYGYTF
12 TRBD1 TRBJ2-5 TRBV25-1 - TGTGCCAGCAGACGGGACAGCTTAACCCAGTACTTC CASRRDSLTQYF
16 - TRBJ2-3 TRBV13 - TGTGCCAGCAGCTTAGGCCGGGGGGCTAGCACAGATACGCAGTATTTT CASSLGRGASTDTQYF
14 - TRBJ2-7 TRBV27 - TGTGCCAGCAGTTGGGCAGGGAGGACCTACGAGCAGTACTTC CASSWAGRTYEQYF
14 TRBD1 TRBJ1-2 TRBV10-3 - TGTGCCATCAGTCCCGACAGGGAGCTCTATGGCTACACCTTC CAISPDRELYGYTF
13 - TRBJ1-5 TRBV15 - TGTGCCACCAGTGAGACGCGGGGTCAGCCCCAGCATTTT CATSETRGQPQHF
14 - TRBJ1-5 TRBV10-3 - TGTGCCATCAGTGAGGCCAGGGCGAATCAGCCCCAGCATTTT CAISEARANQPQHF
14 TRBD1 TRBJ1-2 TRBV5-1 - TGCGCCAGCAGCTATGACCGGGACAGGGTTGGCTACACCTTC CASSYDRDRVGYTF
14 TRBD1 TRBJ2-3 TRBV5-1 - TGCGCCAGCAGCCCGGGACAGGGGACAGATACGCAGTATTTT CASSPGQGTDTQYF
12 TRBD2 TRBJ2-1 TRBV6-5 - TGTGCCAGCAGTCACCGGGGGGATGAGCAGTTCTTC CASSHRGDEQFF
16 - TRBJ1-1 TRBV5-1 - TGCGCCAGCAGCTTGAGCCCGGACAGTTCGGACACTGAAGCTTTCTTT CASSLSPDSSDTEAFF
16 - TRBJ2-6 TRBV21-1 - TGTGCCAGCAGCAAAGTCGGTGCTTTTGGGGCCAACGTCCTGACTTTC CASSKVGAFGANVLTF
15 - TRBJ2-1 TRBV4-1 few TGCGCCAGCAGCCAAGAACCAGCGCGGTACAATGAGCAGTTCTTC CASSQEPARYNEQFF
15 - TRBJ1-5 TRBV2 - TGTGCCAGCAATGGGGCCCCAGGAACGGATCAGCCCCAGCATTTT CASNGAPGTDQPQHF
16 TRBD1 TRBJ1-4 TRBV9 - TGTGCCAGCAGCGTAGGACAGGGGGTTTCTAATGAAAAACTGTTTTTT CASSVGQGVSNEKLFF
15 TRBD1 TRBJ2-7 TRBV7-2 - TGTGCCAGCAGCTTAGGAACAGGGGGTGCCTACGAGCAGTACTTC CASSLGTGGAYEQYF
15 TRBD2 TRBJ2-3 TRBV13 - TGTGCCAGCAGCTTTAAGCGGGAGTTGGCAGATACGCAGTATTTT CASSFKRELADTQYF
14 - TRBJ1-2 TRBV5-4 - TGTGCCAGCAGCTTGGGACAGCTCAACTATGGCTACACCTTC CASSLGQLNYGYTF
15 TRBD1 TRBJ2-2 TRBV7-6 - TGTGCCAGCAGCACGGGACAGGTGAACACCGGGGAGCTGTTTTTT CASSTGQVNTGELFF
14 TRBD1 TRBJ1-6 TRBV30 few TGTGCCTGCCTTTGGGACAGGTATAATTCACCCCTCCACTTT CACLWDRYNSPLHF
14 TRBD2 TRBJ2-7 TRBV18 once TGTGCCAGCTCGCCGGGTAGTGGCGGGAGGGTGCAGTACTTC CASSPGSGGRVQYF
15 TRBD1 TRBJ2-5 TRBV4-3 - TGCGCCAGCAGCCAAAGAATGGGCAGGGGGGAGACCCAGTACTTC CASSQRMGRGETQYF
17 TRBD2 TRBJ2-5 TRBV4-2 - TGTGCCAGCAGCCAAGATGGTAGCGGGAGGGCGGGAGAGACCCAGTACTTC CASSQDGSGRAGETQYF
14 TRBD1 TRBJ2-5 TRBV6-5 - TGTGCCAGCAGCCCGGGTTACAGGGGGAAGACCCAGTACTTC CASSPGYRGKTQYF
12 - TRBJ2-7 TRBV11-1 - TGTGCCAGCAGCTTAAACAACTACGAGCAGTACTTC CASSLNNYEQYF
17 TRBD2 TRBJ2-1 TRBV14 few TGTGCCAGCAGCCGAGGACTAGGGACGACTCGGGGCAATGAGCAGTTCTTC CASSRGLGTTRGNEQFF
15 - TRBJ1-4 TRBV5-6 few TGTGCCAGCAGCTTGGGGGGGGTTACCAGTGAAAAACTGTTTTTT CASSLGGVTSEKLFF
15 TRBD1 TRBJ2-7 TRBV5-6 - TGTGCCAGCAGCTTGGGGGGACAGGGGGCCTACGAGCAGTACTTC CASSLGGQGAYEQYF
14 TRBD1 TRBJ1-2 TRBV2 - TGTGCCAGCGGGGGGGACAGGGCGTCAGGGGGCTACACCTTC CASGGDRASGGYTF